This entry lists 14 T cell receptor beta chains sequenced from one sample in a study of T cell responses to AZD1222 COVID-19 vaccine. Libraries were prepared by immunoSEQ multiplex PCR; TCRdb keeps only in-frame clonotypes and omits some of them. The profile covers some 120,000 clones, with 80% to 95% appearing a single time and about 1.1% taken by the ten largest. The sequenced sample was peripheral blood, obtained on day 0 of AZD1222 vaccination. Receptor source: an adult in good health.

This rearrangement joins TRBV18 to TRBJ1-1; D is uncertain. CDR3 size: 12 residues. Germline CDR1 is KGHSH and CDR2 is LQKENI. The V end lost 1 base, the J end lost 9 bases, and 9 bases lay between the germline ends. The CDR3 DNA reads as TGTGCCAGCTCACCACTCCCAGGTCAAGCTTTCTTT. Its protein product is CASSPLPGQAFF.

The rearrangement links TRBV27 to TRBJ1-5; 11 bases map to TRBD1. Germline lookup yields CDR1 MNHEY and CDR2 SMNVEV (reference sequence). The CDR3 loop spans 18 amino acids. V was clipped by 5 bases and J by 0 bases; unmatched bases: 9. CDR3 nucleotides: TGTGCCAGCAGTCTGGGACAGGGGGGGGCATATAGCAATCAGCCCCAGCATTTT. Translation: CASSLGQGGAYSNQPQHF.

The chain recombines TRBV28 with TRBJ1-5; D call uncertain. The CDR3 covers 14 residues. V lost 6 bases and J 0 bases, leaving 9 bases between the germline ends. The germline V gene encodes CDR1 MDHEN and CDR2 SYDVKM. The DNA of the CDR3 is TGTGCCAGCAGGGCTTTGAGTAGCAATCAGCCCCAGCATTTT. Encoded protein: CASRALSSNQPQHF.

V usage is TRBV10-3 and J usage is TRBJ1-6, with D possibly matching TRBD1 (6 bases). V was cut by 3 bases and J by 8 bases, with 11 bases left in between. The CDR3 has 14 residues. The germline V gene encodes CDR1 ENHRY and CDR2 SYGVKD. CDR3 bases: TGTGCCATCAGTGATCGGGGGCTGGATTCACCCCTCCACTTT. It encodes CAISDRGLDSPLHF.

The V call is TRBV27, the J call TRBJ2-4; 16 bases agree with TRBD2. The germline gives CDR1 MNHEY, CDR2 SMNVEV (reference sequence). Trimming removed 2 bases from V and 3 bases from J; junction bases left unmatched: 22. The CDR3 consists of 24 residues. CDR3: CASSLRIAAQKGLAGGRVKNIQYF. CDR3 nucleotide sequence: TGTGCCAGCAGTTTACGTATAGCGGCACAGAAGGGACTAGCGGGAGGGCGGGTCAAAAACATTCAGTACTTC.

This clone was counted only a few times. The rearrangement uses TRBV5-1 and TRBJ1-4; the match to TRBD1 covers 7 bases. Germline V lookup: CDR1 SGHRS, CDR2 YFSETQ. The J segment lost 8 bases and the V segment lost 1 base, leaving 14 bases of the junction unmatched. The length of the CDR3 is 17 residues. CDR3 loop: CASSLWGPDRVDEKLFF. The DNA of the CDR3 is TGCGCCAGCAGCTTGTGGGGCCCCGACAGGGTAGACGAAAAACTGTTTTTT.

The rearrangement links TRBV6-5 to TRBJ1-4, with D possibly TRBD1 on 6 matching bases. Germline V gene sequence: CDR1 MNHEY, CDR2 SVGAGI. The CDR3 spans 15 residues. The V gene lost 6 bases and the J gene lost 0 bases, with 11 bases spanning the gap. The CDR3 protein is CASRKTGTTNEKLFF. DNA for the CDR3: TGTGCCAGCAGGAAAACAGGGACAACTAATGAAAAACTGTTTTTT.

V usage is TRBV6-4 and J usage is TRBJ2-3; 7 nucleotides match TRBD2. This CDR3 region has 15 residues. Per germline, CDR1 MRHNA and CDR2 SNTAGT. V gave up 2 bases and J gave up 1 base; unmatched junction bases: 3. CDR3 amino acids: CASSDPAGGTDTQYF. CDR3 sequence (DNA): TGTGCCAGCAGTGACCCTGCGGGAGGCACAGATACGCAGTATTTT.

This sequence joins TRBV6-5 and TRBJ2-5; D remains ambiguous. Germline CDR1 and CDR2: MNHEY and SVGAGI. Trimming cost V 5 bases and J 3 bases, with 10 bases left between them. The CDR3 length is 13 residues. The CDR3 here is CASSPGLKETQYF. The CDR3 coding sequence is TGTGCCAGCAGTCCCGGGCTAAAAGAGACCCAGTACTTC.

The gene calls are TRBV3-1 (or the pseudogene TRBV3-2) and TRBJ2-5; D is perhaps TRBD2 (5 bases). CDR3 length: 14 amino acids. Deletions cut 4 bases from V and 1 base from J, with 10 bases between. Looked up from germline, CDR1 is LGHDT and CDR2 is YNNKEL (reference sequence). CDR3 region: CASSPRAIQETQYF. CDR3 in DNA: TGTGCCAGCAGCCCGAGGGCGATCCAAGAGACCCAGTACTTC.

The J gene is TRBJ1-2, the V gene TRBV4-1, with D uncertain. In germline, CDR1 is MGHRA, CDR2 YSYEKL. Trimming stripped 0 bases from V and 2 bases from J, with 10 bases between. CDR3 length equals 15 residues. CDR3 sequence: CASSQEGQPNYGYTF. CDR3 sequence (DNA): TGCGCCAGCAGCCAAGAAGGGCAGCCAAACTATGGCTACACCTTC.

This clone is a singleton in its sample. This chain links TRBV19 with TRBJ1-3; D is uncertain. The ends were cut back, 3 bases at V and 0 bases at J, with 12 bases in the middle. CDR1 is LNHDA, CDR2 SQIVND, per germline (reference sequence). The CDR3 runs 16 residues. CDR3 amino acids: CASSIGAKHSGNTIYF. DNA of the CDR3: TGTGCCAGTAGTATCGGAGCCAAACACTCTGGAAACACCATATATTTT.

The chain uses TRBV11-3 and TRBJ2-1; 7 bases are shared with TRBD1. V shed 5 bases, J shed 7 bases, and the junction held 11 bases outside the gene matches. The CDR3 has 15 residues. Germline CDR1 and CDR2: SGHNT and YENEEA. CDR3 bases: TGTGCCAGCAGCCCGGGACGGGACAGCAGGAATGAGCAGTTCTTC. This gives the protein CASSPGRDSRNEQFF.

V and J are TRBV6-5 and TRBJ2-1, with TRBD1 matching over 7 bases. With V trimmed by 0 bases and J by 0 bases, 2 bases remained unmatched. Germline values: CDR1 MNHEY, CDR2 SVGAGI. This CDR3 has 16 amino acids. The DNA for the CDR3 is TGTGCCAGCAGTTACTCACAGGGGAGCTCCTACAATGAGCAGTTCTTC. Translated: CASSYSQGSSYNEQFF.